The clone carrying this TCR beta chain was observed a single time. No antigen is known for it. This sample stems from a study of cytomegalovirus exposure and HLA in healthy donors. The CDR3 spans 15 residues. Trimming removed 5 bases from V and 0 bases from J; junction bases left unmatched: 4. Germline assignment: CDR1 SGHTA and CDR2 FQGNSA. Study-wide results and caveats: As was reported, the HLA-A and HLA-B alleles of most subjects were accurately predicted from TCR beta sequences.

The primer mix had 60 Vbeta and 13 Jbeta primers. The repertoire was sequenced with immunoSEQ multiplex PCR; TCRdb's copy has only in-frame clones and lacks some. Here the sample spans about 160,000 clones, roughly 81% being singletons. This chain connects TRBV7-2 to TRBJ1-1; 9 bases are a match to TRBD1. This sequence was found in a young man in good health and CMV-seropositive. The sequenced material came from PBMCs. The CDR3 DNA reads TGTGCCAGCAGCCGGACAGGGGCTATGAACACTGAAGCTTTCTTT. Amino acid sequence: CASSRTGAMNTEAFF.